The TCR beta chain described here comes from a study of blood T cells in healthy people across ages. As for the study in general: The capture of about one barcoded beta molecule per two T cells was achieved by template switching.

General observations from the study: Lack of knowledge of donor CMV status possibly confounded expanded clonotype changes.

Concerning this clonotype: Its specificity is unknown. The junction departs from the called germline gene at one end, perhaps through a read error.

A second roughly 6 to 12 cycle PCR used barcoded and J-beta primers. Each cDNA molecule, via a template-switch adaptor with 12 random nucleotides, was tagged. TCRdb re-called the 5' RACE reads through MiXCR, storing one row per CDR3 protein. The sample shows 600,000 to 850,000 distinct CDR3 sequences, roughly two fifths of them seen only once. Germline CDR1 is MNHEY and CDR2 is SVGEGT. The CDR3 covers 13 residues. V and J are TRBV6-2 or TRBV6-3 and TRBJ2-1; D unclear. Sequenced: blood. This clonotype was sampled from a woman aged 60-75 years in good health. This CDR3 reads CAGSYPETNEQFF. The CDR3, as DNA: TGTGCCGGCAGTTACCCCGAGACCAATGAGCAGTTCTTC.